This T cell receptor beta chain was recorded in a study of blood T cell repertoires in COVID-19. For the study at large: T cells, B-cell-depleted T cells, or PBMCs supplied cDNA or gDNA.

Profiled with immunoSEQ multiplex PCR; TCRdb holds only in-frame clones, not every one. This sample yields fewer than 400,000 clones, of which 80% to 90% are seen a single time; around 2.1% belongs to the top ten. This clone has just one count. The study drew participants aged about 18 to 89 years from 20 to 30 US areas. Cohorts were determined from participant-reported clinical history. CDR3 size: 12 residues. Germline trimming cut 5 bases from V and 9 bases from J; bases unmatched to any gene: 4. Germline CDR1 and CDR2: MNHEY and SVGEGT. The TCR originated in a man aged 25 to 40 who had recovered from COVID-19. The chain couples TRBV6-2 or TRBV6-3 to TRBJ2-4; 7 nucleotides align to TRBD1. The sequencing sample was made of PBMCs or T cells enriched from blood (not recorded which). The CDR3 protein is CASSQDRTIQYF. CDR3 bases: TGTGCCAGCAGTCAGGACAGGACCATTCAGTACTTC.